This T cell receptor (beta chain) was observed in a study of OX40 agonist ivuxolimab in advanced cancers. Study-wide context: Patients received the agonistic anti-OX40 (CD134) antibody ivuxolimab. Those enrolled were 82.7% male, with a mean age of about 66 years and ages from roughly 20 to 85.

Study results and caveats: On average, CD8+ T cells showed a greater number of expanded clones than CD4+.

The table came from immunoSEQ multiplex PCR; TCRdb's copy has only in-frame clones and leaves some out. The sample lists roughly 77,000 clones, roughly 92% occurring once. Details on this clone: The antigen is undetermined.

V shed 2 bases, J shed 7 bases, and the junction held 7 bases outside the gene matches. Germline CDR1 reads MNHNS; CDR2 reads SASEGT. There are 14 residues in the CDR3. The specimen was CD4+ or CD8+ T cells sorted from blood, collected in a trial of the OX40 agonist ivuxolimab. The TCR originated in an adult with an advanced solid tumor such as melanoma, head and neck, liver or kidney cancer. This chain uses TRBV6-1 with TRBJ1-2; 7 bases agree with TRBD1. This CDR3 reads CASSERGQGLGYTF. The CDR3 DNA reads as TGTGCCAGCAGTGAAAGGGGGCAGGGGCTTGGCTACACCTTC.